Presented here are 14 T cell receptor beta chains from one specimen sequenced in a study of blood T cell repertoires in COVID-19. TCRdb keeps only in-frame clones here, not all; method: immunoSEQ multiplex PCR. The data show some 120,000 clones, less than 90% seen once. Sequencing was done on a sample of peripheral blood. These receptor sequences come from a woman older than 75 with acute or convalescent COVID-19.

The V gene is TRBV5-5, the J gene TRBJ1-2; D perhaps matches TRBD1 (6 bases). The CDR3 loop spans 14 amino acids. Germline V CDR1 and CDR2: SGHKS, YYEKEE (reference sequence). The V end lost 4 bases, the J end lost 0 bases, and 10 bases lay between the germline ends. The CDR3 region is CASSQGRANYGYTF. The DNA for the CDR3 is TGTGCCAGCAGCCAGGGGAGAGCTAACTATGGCTACACCTTC.

The rearrangement uses TRBV18 and TRBJ2-1, with D possibly matching TRBD1 (5 bases). The CDR3 length is 16 residues. CDR1 is KGHSH, CDR2 LQKENI, per germline. V lost 1 base to trimming and J lost 0 bases, with 10 bases between them. This chain's CDR3 is CASSPRQISSYNEQFF. The CDR3 coding sequence is TGTGCCAGCTCACCACGACAGATTAGCTCCTACAATGAGCAGTTCTTC.

The V call is TRBV19, the J call TRBJ2-2; 15 nucleotides agree with TRBD2. The junction had 8 bases not matched to a gene; V was cut back by 6 bases and J by 3 bases. CDR1 is LNHDA, CDR2 SQIVND, per germline (reference sequence). This CDR3 region has 18 residues. Here the CDR3 DNA reads TGTGCCAGTAGGGGAGGACTAGCGGGGGGGCGTCACACCGGGGAGCTGTTTTTT. Its protein product is CASRGGLAGGRHTGELFF.

This rearrangement joins TRBV5-1 to TRBJ2-7; TRBD1 matches at 9 bases. The germline V gene encodes CDR1 SGHRS and CDR2 YFSETQ. The CDR3 length is 15 residues. J gave up 3 bases and V 0 bases, and 4 bases lay outside the gene matches. The DNA of the CDR3 is TGCGCCAGCAGCTTGGAGGGACAGGGCCTCTACGAGCAGTACGTC. It encodes CASSLEGQGLYEQYV.

About this clone: Since the CDR3 does not end with the conserved phenylalanine or tryptophan, this likely comes from a read error. The limits of the CDR3 on the DNA are not certain, so only TCRdb's listed CDR3 is given. The chain has TRBV20-1 and TRBJ2-3; the table's D call of TRBD2 was not tested on the DNA. The CDR3 has 11 residues if both end residues are counted. Germline V lookup: CDR1 DFQATT, CDR2 SNEGSKA (reference sequence). The CDR3 here is CSASASSAPLL.

This chain joins TRBV4-1 and TRBJ2-5; the match to TRBD1 covers 10 bases. V lost 4 bases, J lost 8 bases, and 10 bases stayed unmatched. This CDR3 region has 15 residues. Germline V gene sequence: CDR1 MGHRA, CDR2 YSYEKL. CDR3 sequence (DNA): TGCGCCAGCAGCCGAGGGACAGGGGCGGGAGATACCCAGTACTTC. The encoded protein is CASSRGTGAGDTQYF.

V and J are TRBV6-2 or TRBV6-3 and TRBJ2-3; 8 positions agree with TRBD2. Looked up from germline, CDR1 is MNHEY and CDR2 is SVGEGT. The V segment lost 5 bases and the J segment 3 bases; nucleotides outside the gene matches: 10. The CDR3 length is 16 residues. This CDR3 is CASSPASGGPTDTQYF. The CDR3 DNA sequence: TGTGCCAGCAGTCCGGCCTCGGGGGGGCCGACAGATACGCAGTATTTT.

V usage is TRBV5-1 and J usage is TRBJ1-1; 7 nucleotides align to TRBD1. Germline V gene data show CDR1 as SGHRS and CDR2 as YFSETQ. V dropped 4 bases and J dropped 0; count of bases not matched to a gene: 3. CDR3 length: 14 residues. The CDR3 is CASSPGGLNTEAFF. For the CDR3, the DNA is TGCGCCAGCAGCCCAGGGGGGTTGAACACTGAAGCTTTCTTT.

The genes are TRBV2 and TRBJ2-7, with TRBD1 identical over 10 bases. The CDR3 runs to 15 residues. Trimming took 4 bases from V and 1 from J; bases not matched to a gene: 4. CDR1 and CDR2 (germline): SNHLY, FYNNEI. This chain's CDR3 is CASSASGQGSYEQYF. In DNA form, the CDR3 reads TGTGCCAGCAGTGCTTCGGGACAGGGGTCCTACGAGCAGTACTTC.

In its sample, this clone was seen once. This chain links TRBV5-4 with TRBJ2-5; 12 bases line up with TRBD2. This CDR3 is built from 17 residues. V trimming: 0 bases; J trimming: 3 bases; junction bases outside the gene matches: 6. CDR1 and CDR2 from the germline V gene are SGHNT and YYREEE (reference sequence). The CDR3 protein is CASSLESGLAGKETQYF. DNA for the CDR3: TGTGCCAGCAGCTTGGAGTCTGGACTAGCGGGGAAAGAGACCCAGTACTTC.

The chain joins TRBV1 to TRBJ2-3; the table's D call, TRBD2, has no DNA check behind it. TRBV1 is an annotated pseudogene. The CDR3 consists of 16 residues. The CDR3 reads CTSQFLPGLVTDTQYF. CDR3 in DNA: TGCACCAGCCAGTTCTTACCGGGACTAGTTACCGATACGCAGTATTTT.

The chain is built from TRBV2 and TRBJ2-3, with 8 positions matching TRBD2. The ends lost 6 bases at V and 7 bases at J; junction bases unmatched: 9. This CDR3 region has 14 residues. Germline V gene lookup returns CDR1 SNHLY and CDR2 FYNNEI. This CDR3 is CASRWRGAKNTQYF. The DNA for the CDR3 is TGTGCCAGCAGATGGCGGGGGGCCAAAAATACGCAGTATTTT.

The chain combines TRBV6-5 with TRBJ2-7, with 9 nucleotides matching TRBD2. Germline V lookup: CDR1 MNHEY, CDR2 SVGAGI. V dropped 10 bases and J dropped 2; count of bases not matched to a gene: 12. The CDR3 has 15 amino acids. The CDR3 DNA is TGTGCCACCAGGGATAGCGGGGGCTCTGCCTACGAGCAGTACGTC. This gives the protein CATRDSGGSAYEQYV.

V gene TRBV3-1 (or the pseudogene TRBV3-2) combines with J gene TRBJ2-5; D unresolved. V was trimmed by 3 bases and J by 5 bases, leaving 13 bases between them. The CDR3 loop spans 14 amino acids. CDR1 and CDR2 (germline): LGHDT, YNNKEL (reference sequence). Here the CDR3 DNA reads TGTGCCAGCAGCCAGGGTCAGGCTGGGGAGACCCAGTACTTC. Its translation: CASSQGQAGETQYF.